The 29 T cell receptor beta chains presented below share a single source sample, sequenced in a study of post-analysis software for immune sequencing data. Notes on the study in general: In patients, TRBV5-6, TRBV5-1 and TRBV20-1 belonged to roughly five TRBV segments found more frequently than in controls.

Antigens of these TCRs are unknown. TCR beta cDNA libraries had unique molecular identifiers. TCRdb re-called the PCR reads with MiXCR, one entry per CDR3 protein. Found here are roughly 800,000 distinct CDR3 sequences, about 50% of them singletons; the top ten hold over 4%. The sample was blood. The source of these receptors is a girl aged 5-17 years with multiple sclerosis.

The gene calls are TRBV15 and TRBJ1-1; D perhaps matches TRBD1 (6 bases). The germline CDR1 and CDR2 sequences are LNHNV and YYDKDF (reference sequence). V was pared by 4 bases and J by 1 base, with 13 bases between. CDR3 size: 15 residues. CDR3 in DNA: TGTGCCACCAGCACGCGACAGGAGGCGAACACTGAAGCTTTCTTT. Protein sequence: CATSTRQEANTEAFF.

The DNA for the CDR3 is TGCAGTGCTAGAGATGGTCAGGAGTATCACTATGGCTACACCTTC. Amino acid sequence: CSARDGQEYHYGYTF. This chain connects TRBV20-1 to TRBJ1-2; D is unclear. Germline CDR1 reads DFQATT; CDR2 reads SNEGSKA (reference sequence). V dropped 0 bases and J dropped 3 bases, with 14 bases sitting between them. This CDR3 is 15 amino acids long.

V is TRBV12-3 or TRBV12-4 and J is TRBJ1-5, with unresolved D. The CDR3 is made up of 12 amino acids. Trimming stripped 3 bases from V and 8 bases from J, with 8 bases between. The CDR3 coding sequence is TGTGCCAGCAGTTTCAGAAGGGAGCCCCAGCATTTT. It yields the protein CASSFRREPQHF.

The genes are TRBV20-1 and TRBJ1-1, with D perhaps matching TRBD1 (5 bases). Trimming took off 5 bases at V and 0 bases at J, with 10 bases between the two ends. Per the germline V gene, CDR1 is DFQATT and CDR2 is SNEGSKA (reference sequence). The CDR3 runs to 13 residues. CDR3 protein: CSASGTVNTEAFF. The CDR3 DNA reads as TGCAGTGCTTCCGGGACGGTGAACACTGAAGCTTTCTTT.

This clonotype was seen a single time. The J gene is TRBJ1-4, the V gene TRBV20-1; D is undetermined. This CDR3 region has 13 residues. Germline V gives CDR1 DFQATT, CDR2 SNEGSKA (reference sequence). Trimming cost V 6 bases and J 8 bases, with 16 bases left between them. CDR3 protein: CSAEHLGTEKLFF. DNA for the CDR3: TGCAGTGCCGAACATCTGGGTACCGAAAAACTGTTTTTT.

A remark on this clonotype: Sequence at one end of the junction differs from germline and may be a read error. This rearrangement joins TRBV10-3 to TRBJ1-1; D perhaps matches TRBD1 (6 bases). Germline loops: CDR1 ENHRY, CDR2 SYGVKD. The CDR3 runs to 13 residues. The CDR3 DNA follows: TGTGCCATCGCCGGACAGATGAACGCTGAAGCTTTCTTT. It is translated as CAIAGQMNAEAFF.

This clonotype has a handful of counts. The chain is built from TRBV20-1 and TRBJ1-4; D uncertain. Germline V gene data show CDR1 as DFQATT and CDR2 as SNEGSKA (reference sequence). This CDR3 spans 13 amino acids. V gave up 3 bases and J gave up 11 bases, with 16 bases separating them. The CDR3 DNA reads TGCAGTGCTAGGAGGACTCCCGGTGGGAAACTGTTTTTT. Its translation: CSARRTPGGKLFF.

This clonotype was recorded a few times. The rearrangement uses TRBV9 and TRBJ2-5; 13 positions agree with TRBD2. Near its end, the DNA agrees better with TRBJ2-7, so the J call may be wrong. The CDR3 is 15 residues long. The germline CDR1 and CDR2 sequences are SGDLS and YYNGEE. CDR3 residues: CASSSGTSGKGEQYF. As DNA, the CDR3 is TGTGCCAGCAGCTCAGGGACTAGCGGGAAGGGCGAGCAGTACTTC.

This clonotype was counted once. The chain combines TRBV7-9 with TRBJ2-7, with D uncertain. V lost 5 bases, J lost 5 bases, and 10 bases lay in between. Germline values: CDR1 SEHNR, CDR2 FQNEAQ (reference sequence). The CDR3 loop spans 12 amino acids. CDR3 nucleotide sequence: TGTGCCAGCAGCCCTGTCCGGAACGAGCAGTACTTC. This codes for CASSPVRNEQYF.

This clonotype was detected a few times. The junction differs from germline at one of its ends, possibly a read error. The gene calls are TRBV5-6 and TRBJ2-1; D might be TRBD2 (6 bases). The CDR3 totals 13 residues. CDR1 and CDR2 from the germline V gene are SGHDT and YYEEEE. CDR3 in amino acids: CASSVRTPEGRYF. CDR3 DNA sequence: TGTGCCAGCAGCGTACGGACCCCGGAGGGTCGGTACTTC.

The chain uses TRBV2 and TRBJ1-2, with D perhaps matching TRBD1 (5 bases). Germline CDR1 and CDR2: SNHLY and FYNNEI. V was pared by 6 bases and J by 2 bases, with 13 bases between. The length of the CDR3 is 14 residues. CDR3 nucleotides: TGTGCCAGCAGGTCCTCGGGGGGGAACTATGGCTACACCTTC. It specifies CASRSSGGNYGYTF.

This clonotype was detected only a few times. The chain has TRBV20-1 and TRBJ2-3, with 10 bases that match TRBD2. Germline assignment: CDR1 DFQATT and CDR2 SNEGSKA (reference sequence). After removal of 1 base from V and 7 bases from J, the junction contained 8 bases not matched to a gene. This CDR3 region has 15 residues. CDR3: CSARGAAGGPHTQYF. The CDR3 DNA follows: TGCAGTGCTAGAGGGGCAGCGGGAGGGCCTCATACGCAGTATTTT.

V usage is TRBV6-6 and J usage is TRBJ1-2; D not certain. This CDR3 has 11 amino acids. V was trimmed by 7 bases and J by 8 bases, leaving 11 bases between them. Germline V lookup: CDR1 MNHNY, CDR2 SVGAGI (reference sequence). Here the CDR3 DNA reads TGTGCCAGCACTACCGCTCGCGGCTACACCTTC. Residues: CASTTARGYTF.

This clonotype was counted a few times. This chain uses TRBV20-1 with TRBJ2-7, with 8 bases lining up with TRBD2. Trimming removed 6 bases from V and 3 bases from J; junction bases left unmatched: 10. This CDR3 is 14 amino acids long. Germline V lookup: CDR1 DFQATT, CDR2 SNEGSKA (reference sequence). Here the CDR3 DNA reads TGCAGTGCACGCATGACGGGGGGGCTCTACGAGCAGTACTTC. Its protein product is CSARMTGGLYEQYF.

This chain connects TRBV9 to TRBJ1-3; maybe TRBD1 (5 bases). Between the trimmed V and J ends, which lost 0 bases and 6 bases, there was a span of 13 bases. The CDR3 totals 15 residues. Germline loops: CDR1 SGDLS, CDR2 YYNGEE. CDR3 DNA: TGTGCCAGCAGCGTAGGTCCAGGGTCCGAAAACACCATATATTTT. Translated: CASSVGPGSENTIYF. Together with reference TRBV9 and TRBJ1-3, the CDR3 gives the full variable domain: DSGVTQTPKHLITATGQRVTLRCSPRSGDLSVYWYQQSLDQGLQFLIQYYNGEERAKGNILERFSAQQFPDLHSELNLSSLELGDSALYFCASSVGPGSENTIYFGEGSWLTVV.

There are a few counts of this clonotype. CDR3 sequence (DNA): TGCAGCGTTGCGGACAGGGTTGGCGAGCAGTACTTC. The encoded protein is CSVADRVGEQYF. J is TRBJ2-5 and V is TRBV29-1; TRBD1 agrees at 8 bases. The J call is in doubt because the DNA end fits TRBJ2-7 better. Germline V gene sequence: CDR1 SQVTM, CDR2 ANQGSEA. The CDR3 contains 12 residues.

The chain uses TRBV29-1 and TRBJ2-1; no reliable D call. V was clipped by 3 bases and J by 10 bases, with 4 bases between them. Germline CDR1 SQVTM, CDR2 ANQGSEA. This CDR3 comprises 9 residues. The CDR3, as DNA: TGCAGCGTTGAGCGGGAGCAGTTCTTC. Translated, it gives CSVEREQFF.

With regard to this clonotype: A junction end diverges from the germline sequence, so it may reflect a read error. The chain links TRBV20-1 to TRBJ1-5; D is uncertain. Looked up from germline, CDR1 is DFQATT and CDR2 is SNEGSKA (reference sequence). CDR3 length equals 13 residues. The CDR3 nucleotides are TGCAGTGCCCATGAGACGGTCAATCGGCCCCAGCATTTT. Translating gives CSAHETVNRPQHF.

V and J are TRBV15 and TRBJ1-1; TRBD1 matches at 9 bases. Germline V gene lookup returns CDR1 LNHNV and CDR2 YYDKDF (reference sequence). The length of the CDR3 is 14 residues. J gave up 4 bases and V 3 bases, and 3 bases lay outside the gene matches. CDR3 nucleotides: TGTGCCACCAGCAGGGACAGGGGTCCCACTGAAGCTTTCTTT. Its translation: CATSRDRGPTEAFF.

The CDR3 bases are TGTGCCATCAGCCAGACGGGGGGACCTCTCTCTGGGGCCAACGTCCTGACTTTC. It encodes CAISQTGGPLSGANVLTF. V usage is TRBV10-3 and J usage is TRBJ2-6, with TRBD2 identical over 7 bases. Unmatched junction bases numbered 11, after V lost 6 bases and J lost 0 bases. Per germline, CDR1 ENHRY and CDR2 SYGVKD. This CDR3 has 18 amino acids.

This clonotype was seen only a few times. A read error may account for a junction end that differs from germline. V usage is TRBV10-3 and J usage is TRBJ2-7, with TRBD1 as a possible D gene (5 bases). This CDR3 contains 15 residues. The germline V gene has CDR1 ENHRY and CDR2 SYGVKD. The CDR3 bases are TGTACCATCAGTGAGTGGGGCACCCCCGGCGGCGAGCAGTACTTC. Its protein is CTISEWGTPGGEQYF.

The chain is built from TRBV5-1 and TRBJ1-1, with a possible D match to TRBD1 (6 bases). The V gene's germline CDR1 is SGHRS and CDR2 YFSETQ. V gave up 4 bases and J gave up 3 bases, with 16 bases separating them. This CDR3 spans 15 amino acids. CDR3: CASSAGQGWHTEAFF. For the CDR3, the DNA is TGCGCCAGCAGCGCGGGGCAGGGGTGGCACACTGAAGCTTTCTTT.

This chain links TRBV5-1 with TRBJ2-1; D ambiguous. Trimming stripped 4 bases from V and 2 bases from J, with 13 bases between. The germline gives CDR1 SGHRS, CDR2 YFSETQ. This CDR3 contains 15 residues. CDR3 sequence (DNA): TGCGCCAGCAGCCCCTCTCCCGAACCCTACAATGAGCAGTTCTTC. It encodes CASSPSPEPYNEQFF.

This rearrangement joins TRBV2 to TRBJ2-1; D unclear. The CDR3 runs 13 residues. V was shortened by 4 bases and J by 11 bases, with 15 bases between the two germline ends. Germline assignment: CDR1 SNHLY and CDR2 FYNNEI. CDR3 region: CASSGDGLLKQFF. In nucleotides, the CDR3 is TGTGCCAGCAGTGGGGATGGGCTTCTTAAGCAGTTCTTC.

The CDR3 region has the DNA TGTGCCAGTAGTATAGGGGGGCCCTCGAACACTGAAGCTTTCTTT. Its protein is CASSIGGPSNTEAFF. The chain carries TRBV19 and TRBJ1-1; D possibly corresponds to TRBD1 (6 bases). The CDR3 is 15 amino acids. Deletions cut 1 base from V and 1 base from J, with 10 bases between. In germline, CDR1 is LNHDA, CDR2 SQIVND (reference sequence).

The J gene is TRBJ2-1, the V gene TRBV20-1, with 9 bases lining up with TRBD1. CDR3 size: 13 residues. Trimming at V came to 6 bases and at J to 10 bases, leaving 10 bases not matched to a gene. Germline-derived CDR1 and CDR2 are DFQATT and SNEGSKA (reference sequence). CDR3 residues: CSATGQGSREQFF. The CDR3 DNA is TGCAGTGCAACCGGACAGGGGTCAAGGGAGCAGTTCTTC.

The chain carries TRBV7-9 and TRBJ2-5; 9 bases agree with TRBD1. Matching the DNA end better, TRBJ2-7 makes the J call doubtful. The CDR3 sequence is 17 residues long. Germline values: CDR1 SEHNR, CDR2 FQNEAQ (reference sequence). The CDR3 spells CASSLSIDRGGRYEQYF. The CDR3 nucleotides are TGTGCCAGCAGCTTATCAATCGACAGGGGGGGACGCTACGAGCAGTACTTC.

The rearrangement joins TRBV10-3 to TRBJ2-1, with 11 bases lining up with TRBD2. Trimming cost V 2 bases and J 8 bases; bases outside gene matches: 8. The CDR3 is 16 residues long. Per the germline V gene, CDR1 is ENHRY and CDR2 is SYGVKD. The CDR3, as DNA: TGTGCCATCAGTGAGGCGCTAGCGGGAGGTGGCGATGAGCAGTTCTTC. Translation: CAISEALAGGGDEQFF.

The chain combines TRBV20-1 with TRBJ2-7; a possible D gene is TRBD1 (6 bases). Germline CDR1 DFQATT, CDR2 SNEGSKA (reference sequence). CDR3 length: 18 residues. V was pared by 0 bases and J by 0 bases, with 21 bases between. CDR3 amino acids: CSARESLGQRTPSYEQYF. CDR3 DNA: TGCAGTGCTAGAGAGTCCTTAGGACAGCGAACTCCCTCCTACGAGCAGTACTTC.